The present TCR beta chain was sequenced within a study of blood T cell repertoires in COVID-19. For the study at large: Sources were T cells, B-cell-depleted T cells, or PBMCs; the material itself was cDNA or gDNA.

Method: immunoSEQ multiplex PCR; TCRdb's copy keeps in-frame clones and lacks some. The sample gives around 250,000 clones, around 88% of which show up once; roughly 2% is in the top ten. Everyone who took part was roughly 18 to 89 years old, and they came from over 20 US areas. The V and J ends lost 0 bases and 4 bases respectively, with 9 bases between them. This CDR3 is built from 14 residues. Per germline, CDR1 KGHSH and CDR2 LQKENI. The source material was PBMCs or T cells enriched from blood (not recorded which). The clonotype originates from a woman between 45 and 65 years old who had recovered from COVID-19. This rearrangement joins TRBV18 to TRBJ1-1; D is uncertain. The CDR3: CASSPPGGGTEAFF. CDR3 nucleotide sequence: TGTGCCAGCTCACCACCAGGTGGAGGCACTGAAGCTTTCTTT. The whole variable domain, remainder taken from reference TRBV18 and TRBJ1-1, is NAGVMQNPRHLVRRRGQEARLRCSPMKGHSHVYWYRQLPEEGLKFMVYLQKENIIDESGMPKERFSAEFPKEGPSILRIQQVVRGDSAAYFCASSPPGGGTEAFFGQGTRLTVV.